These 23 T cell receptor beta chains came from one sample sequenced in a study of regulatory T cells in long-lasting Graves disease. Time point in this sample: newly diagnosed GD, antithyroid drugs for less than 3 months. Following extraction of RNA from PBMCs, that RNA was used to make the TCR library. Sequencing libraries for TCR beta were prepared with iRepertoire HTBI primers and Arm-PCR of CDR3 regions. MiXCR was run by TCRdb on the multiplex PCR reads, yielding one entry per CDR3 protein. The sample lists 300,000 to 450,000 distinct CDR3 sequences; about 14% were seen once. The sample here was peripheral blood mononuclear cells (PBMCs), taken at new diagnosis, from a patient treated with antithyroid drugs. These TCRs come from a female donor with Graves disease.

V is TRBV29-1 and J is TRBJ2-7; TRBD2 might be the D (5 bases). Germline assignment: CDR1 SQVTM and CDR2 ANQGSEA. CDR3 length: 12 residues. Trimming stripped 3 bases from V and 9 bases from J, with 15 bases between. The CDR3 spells CSVEIGLLGQYF. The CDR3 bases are TGCAGCGTTGAGATTGGACTCCTCGGGCAGTACTTC.

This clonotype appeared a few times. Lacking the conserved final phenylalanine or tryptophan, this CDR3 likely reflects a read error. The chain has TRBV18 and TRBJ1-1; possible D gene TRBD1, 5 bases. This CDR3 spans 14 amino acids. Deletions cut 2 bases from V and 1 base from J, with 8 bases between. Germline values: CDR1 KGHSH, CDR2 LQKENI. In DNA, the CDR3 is TGTGCCAGCTCACCAGGGACGGAGAACACTGAAGCTTTCCTT. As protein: CASSPGTENTEAFL.

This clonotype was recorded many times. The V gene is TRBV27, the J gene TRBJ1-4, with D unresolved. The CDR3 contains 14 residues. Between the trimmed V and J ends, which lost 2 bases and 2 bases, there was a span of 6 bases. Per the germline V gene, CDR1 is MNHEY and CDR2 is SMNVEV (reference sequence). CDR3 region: CASSLDSTNEKLFF. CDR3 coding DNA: TGTGCCAGCAGTTTAGATTCGACTAATGAAAAACTGTTTTTT.

CDR3 nucleotides: TGCGCCAGCAGCCTCCGGACAGGGGGGAACACTGAAGCTTTCTTT. This encodes CASSLRTGGNTEAFF. This chain connects TRBV4-1 to TRBJ1-1; 10 nucleotides align to TRBD1. V gave up 4 bases and J gave up 1 base; unmatched junction bases: 3. The CDR3 loop spans 15 amino acids. Per germline, CDR1 MGHRA and CDR2 YSYEKL.

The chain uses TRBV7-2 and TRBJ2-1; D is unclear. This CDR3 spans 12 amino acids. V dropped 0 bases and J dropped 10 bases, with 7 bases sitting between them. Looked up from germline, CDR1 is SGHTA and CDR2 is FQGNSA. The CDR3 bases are TGTGCCAGCAGCTTAGCTCCTTGGGAGCAGTTCTTC. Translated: CASSLAPWEQFF.

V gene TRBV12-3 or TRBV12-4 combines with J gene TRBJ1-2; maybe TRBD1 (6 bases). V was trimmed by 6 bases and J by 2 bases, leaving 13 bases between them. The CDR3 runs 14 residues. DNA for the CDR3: TGTGCCAGCAGCCTTAGGGGACACAACTATGGCTACACCTTC. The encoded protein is CASSLRGHNYGYTF.

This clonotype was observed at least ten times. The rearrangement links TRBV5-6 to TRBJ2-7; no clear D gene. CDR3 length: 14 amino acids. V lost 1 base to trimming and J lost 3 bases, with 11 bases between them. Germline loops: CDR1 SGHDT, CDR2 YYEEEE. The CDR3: CASSLFGDYYEQYF. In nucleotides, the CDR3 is TGTGCCAGCAGCTTGTTTGGGGATTACTACGAGCAGTACTTC.

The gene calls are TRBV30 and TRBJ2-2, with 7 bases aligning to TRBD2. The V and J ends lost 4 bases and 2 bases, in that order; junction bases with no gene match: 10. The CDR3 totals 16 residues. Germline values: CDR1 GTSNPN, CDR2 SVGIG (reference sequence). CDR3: CAWTSLGGGNTGELFF. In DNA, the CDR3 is TGTGCCTGGACCTCCCTCGGCGGGGGAAACACCGGGGAGCTGTTTTTT.

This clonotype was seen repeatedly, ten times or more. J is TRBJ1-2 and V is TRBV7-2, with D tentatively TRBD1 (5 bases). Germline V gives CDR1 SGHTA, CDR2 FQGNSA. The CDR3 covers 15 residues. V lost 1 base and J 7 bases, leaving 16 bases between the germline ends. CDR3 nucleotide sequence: TGTGCCAGCAGCTTAGATGGGGTGGGGGGATCTGGCTACACCTTC. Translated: CASSLDGVGGSGYTF.

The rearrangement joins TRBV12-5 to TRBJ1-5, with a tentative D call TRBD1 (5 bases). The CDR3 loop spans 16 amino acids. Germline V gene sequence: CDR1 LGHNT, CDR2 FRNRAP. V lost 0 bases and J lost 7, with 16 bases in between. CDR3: CASGLVHRGAGQPQHF. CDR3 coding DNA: TGTGCTAGTGGTTTGGTACATAGGGGCGCGGGGCAGCCCCAGCATTTT.

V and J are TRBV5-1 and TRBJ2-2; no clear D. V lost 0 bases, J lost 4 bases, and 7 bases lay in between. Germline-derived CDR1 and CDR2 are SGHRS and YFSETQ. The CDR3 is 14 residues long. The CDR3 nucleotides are TGCGCCAGCAGCTTGGTTCAGACCACCGGGGAGCTGTTTTTT. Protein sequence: CASSLVQTTGELFF.

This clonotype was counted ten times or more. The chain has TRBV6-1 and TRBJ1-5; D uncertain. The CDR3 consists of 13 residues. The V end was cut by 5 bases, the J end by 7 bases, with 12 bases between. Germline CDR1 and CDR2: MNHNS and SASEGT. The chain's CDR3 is CASSRARGQPQHF. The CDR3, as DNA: TGTGCCAGCAGTCGAGCGCGGGGACAGCCCCAGCATTTT.

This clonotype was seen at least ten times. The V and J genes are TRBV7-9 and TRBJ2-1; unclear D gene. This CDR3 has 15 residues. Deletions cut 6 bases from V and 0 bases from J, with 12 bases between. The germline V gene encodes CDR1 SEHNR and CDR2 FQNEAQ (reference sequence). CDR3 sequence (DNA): TGTGCCAGCAGAGCCGGGTTAAGCTCCTACAATGAGCAGTTCTTC. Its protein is CASRAGLSSYNEQFF.

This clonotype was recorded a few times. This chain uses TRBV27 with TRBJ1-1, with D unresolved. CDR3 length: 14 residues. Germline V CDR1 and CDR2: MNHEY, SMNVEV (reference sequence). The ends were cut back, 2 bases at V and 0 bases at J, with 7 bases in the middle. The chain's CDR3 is CASSLANMNTEAFF. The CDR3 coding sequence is TGTGCCAGCAGTTTAGCAAACATGAACACTGAAGCTTTCTTT.

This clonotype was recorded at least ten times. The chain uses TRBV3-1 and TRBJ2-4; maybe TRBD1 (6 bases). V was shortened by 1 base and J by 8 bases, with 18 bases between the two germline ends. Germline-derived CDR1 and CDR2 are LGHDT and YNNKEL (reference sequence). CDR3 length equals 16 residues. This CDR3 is CASSQVTRRGVDIQYF. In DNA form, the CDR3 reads TGTGCCAGCAGCCAAGTTACTCGCAGGGGCGTTGACATTCAGTACTTC.

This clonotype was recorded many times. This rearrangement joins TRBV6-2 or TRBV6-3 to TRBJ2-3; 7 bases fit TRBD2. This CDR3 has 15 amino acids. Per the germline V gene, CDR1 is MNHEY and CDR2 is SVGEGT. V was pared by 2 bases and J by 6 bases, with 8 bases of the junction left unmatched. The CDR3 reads CASSYRSGVGDTQYF. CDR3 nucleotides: TGTGCCAGCAGTTACAGGAGCGGGGTGGGTGATACGCAGTATTTT.

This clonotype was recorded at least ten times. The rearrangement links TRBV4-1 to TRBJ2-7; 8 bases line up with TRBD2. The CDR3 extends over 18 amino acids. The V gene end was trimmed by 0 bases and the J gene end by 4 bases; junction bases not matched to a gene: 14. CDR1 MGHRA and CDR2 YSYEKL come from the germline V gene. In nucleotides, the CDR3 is TGCGCCAGCAGCCAAGATCGGTCGGAGGTAGCGGGGTGGTACGAGCAGTACTTC. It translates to CASSQDRSEVAGWYEQYF.

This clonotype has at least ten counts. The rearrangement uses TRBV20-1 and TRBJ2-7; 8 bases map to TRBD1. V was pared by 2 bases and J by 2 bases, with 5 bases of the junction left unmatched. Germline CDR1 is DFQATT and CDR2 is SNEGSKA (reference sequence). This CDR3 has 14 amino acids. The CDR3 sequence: CSARSQGATYEQYF. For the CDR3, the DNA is TGCAGTGCTAGATCGCAGGGGGCTACCTACGAGCAGTACTTC.

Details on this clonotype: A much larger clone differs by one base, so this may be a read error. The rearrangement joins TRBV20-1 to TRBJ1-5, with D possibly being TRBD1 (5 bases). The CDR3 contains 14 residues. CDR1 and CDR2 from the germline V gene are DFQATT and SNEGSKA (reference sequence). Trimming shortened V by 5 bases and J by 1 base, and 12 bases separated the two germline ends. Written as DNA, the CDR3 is TGCAGTGCTCGCACAGGCTCAAGCAATCAGCCCCAGCATTTT. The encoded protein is CSARTGSSNQPQHF.

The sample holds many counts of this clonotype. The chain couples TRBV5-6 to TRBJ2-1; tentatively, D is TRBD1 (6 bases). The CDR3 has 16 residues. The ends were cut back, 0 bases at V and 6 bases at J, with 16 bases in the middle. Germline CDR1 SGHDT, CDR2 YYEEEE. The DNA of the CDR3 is TGTGCCAGCAGCTTGGGTGGCAGGGGACCCACCAATGAGCAGTTCTTC. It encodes CASSLGGRGPTNEQFF.

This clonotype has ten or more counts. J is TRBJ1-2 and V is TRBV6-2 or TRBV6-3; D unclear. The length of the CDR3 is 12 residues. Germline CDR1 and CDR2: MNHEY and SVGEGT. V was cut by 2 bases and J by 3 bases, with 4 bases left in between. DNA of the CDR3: TGTGCCAGCAGTTACCCCGACTATGGCTACACCTTC. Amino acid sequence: CASSYPDYGYTF.

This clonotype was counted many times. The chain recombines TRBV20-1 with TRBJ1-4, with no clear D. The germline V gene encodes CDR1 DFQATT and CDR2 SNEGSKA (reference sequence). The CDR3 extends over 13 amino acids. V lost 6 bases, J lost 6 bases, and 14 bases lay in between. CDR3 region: CSAWLGWDEKLFF. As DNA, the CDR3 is TGCAGTGCCTGGCTGGGTTGGGATGAAAAACTGTTTTTT.

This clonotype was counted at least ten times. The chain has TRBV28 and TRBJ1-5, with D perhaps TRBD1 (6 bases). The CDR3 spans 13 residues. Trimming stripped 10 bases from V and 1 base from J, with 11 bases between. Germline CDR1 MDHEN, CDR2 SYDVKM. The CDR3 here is CAIPGDSNQPQHF. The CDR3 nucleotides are TGTGCCATTCCAGGGGACAGCAATCAGCCCCAGCATTTT. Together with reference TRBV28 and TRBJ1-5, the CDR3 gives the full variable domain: DVKVTQSSRYLVKRTGEKVFLECVQDMDHENMFWYRQDPGLGLRLIYFSYDVKMKEKGDIPEGYSVSREKKERFSLILESASTNQTSMYLCAIPGDSNQPQHFGDGTRLSIL.